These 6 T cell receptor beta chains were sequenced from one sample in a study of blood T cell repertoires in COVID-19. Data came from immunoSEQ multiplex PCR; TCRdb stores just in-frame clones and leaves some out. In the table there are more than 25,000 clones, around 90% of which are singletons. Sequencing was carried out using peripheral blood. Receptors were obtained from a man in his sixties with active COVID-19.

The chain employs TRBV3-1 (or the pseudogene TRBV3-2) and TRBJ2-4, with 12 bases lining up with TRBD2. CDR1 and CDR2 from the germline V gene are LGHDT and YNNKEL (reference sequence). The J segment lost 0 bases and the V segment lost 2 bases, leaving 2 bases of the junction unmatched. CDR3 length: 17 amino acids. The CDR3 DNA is TGTGCCAGCAGCCAACTAGCGGGGGGGTTAGCCAAAAACATTCAGTACTTC. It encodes CASSQLAGGLAKNIQYF.

Here the CDR3 DNA reads TGTGCCAGCAGCAAAGGGCAACTAGCGGCGCTCTACAAAAACATTCAGTACTTC. Its translation: CASSKGQLAALYKNIQYF. The chain joins TRBV21-1 to TRBJ2-4; the D call in the table, TRBD2, was not verified against the DNA. TRBV21-1 is designated a pseudogene. The CDR3 is 18 amino acids.

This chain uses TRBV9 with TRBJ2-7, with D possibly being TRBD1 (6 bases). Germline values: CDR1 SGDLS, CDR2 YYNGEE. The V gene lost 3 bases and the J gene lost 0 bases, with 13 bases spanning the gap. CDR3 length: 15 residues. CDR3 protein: CASSGGQTSSYEQYF. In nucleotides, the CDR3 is TGTGCCAGCAGCGGCGGACAGACGAGCTCCTACGAGCAGTACTTC. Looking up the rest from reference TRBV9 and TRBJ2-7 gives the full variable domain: DSGVTQTPKHLITATGQRVTLRCSPRSGDLSVYWYQQSLDQGLQFLIQYYNGEERAKGNILERFSAQQFPDLHSELNLSSLELGDSALYFCASSGGQTSSYEQYFGPGTRLTVT.

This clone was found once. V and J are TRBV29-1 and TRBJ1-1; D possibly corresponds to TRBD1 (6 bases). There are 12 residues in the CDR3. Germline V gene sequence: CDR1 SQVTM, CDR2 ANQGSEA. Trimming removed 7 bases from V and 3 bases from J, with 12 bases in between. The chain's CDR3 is CSGDQGYTEAFF. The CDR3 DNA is TGCAGCGGTGACCAGGGGTACACTGAAGCTTTCTTT.

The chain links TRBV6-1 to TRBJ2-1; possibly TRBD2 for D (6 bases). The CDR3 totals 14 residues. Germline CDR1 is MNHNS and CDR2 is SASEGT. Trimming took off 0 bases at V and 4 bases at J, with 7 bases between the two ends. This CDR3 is CASSEAGGYNEQFF. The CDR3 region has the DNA TGTGCCAGCAGTGAAGCGGGGGGATACAATGAGCAGTTCTTC.

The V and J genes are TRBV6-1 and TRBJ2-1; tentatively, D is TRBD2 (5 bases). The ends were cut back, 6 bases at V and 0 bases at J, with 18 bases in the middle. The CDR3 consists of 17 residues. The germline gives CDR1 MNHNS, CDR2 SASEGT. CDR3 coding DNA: TGTGCCAGCAGGGAAACGCAAGGAGGCGACTCCTACAATGAGCAGTTCTTC. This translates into CASRETQGGDSYNEQFF.